What follows describes a single T cell receptor (beta chain). The data were obtained in a study of OX40 agonist ivuxolimab in advanced cancers. Study background: Ivuxolimab, which is an agonistic anti-OX40 (CD134) antibody, was administered to the patients.

Profiling relied on immunoSEQ multiplex PCR, and the TCRdb table lists in-frame clones only, not all of them. In the table there are roughly 46,000 clones, about 88% of which are singletons. CDR1 is LGHNA, CDR2 YNFKEQ, per germline. There are 15 residues in the CDR3. The junction had 5 bases not matched to a gene; V was cut back by 3 bases and J by 4 bases. Specimen: CD4+ or CD8+ T cells sorted from blood, collected in a trial of the OX40 agonist ivuxolimab. The sequence came from an adult with an advanced solid tumor such as melanoma, head and neck, liver or kidney cancer. The chain couples TRBV4-2 to TRBJ1-2; 10 bases line up with TRBD1. CDR3 in amino acids: CASSQRGQGIYGYTF. DNA for the CDR3: TGTGCCAGCAGCCAGAGGGGACAGGGGATCTATGGCTACACCTTC.